Below, 24 T cell receptor beta chains from the same sample are listed, as sequenced in a study of regulatory T cells in long-lasting Graves disease. Researchers made TCR beta libraries by using iRepertoire HTBI primers and running Arm-PCR on CDR3 regions. TCRdb reprocessed the multiplex PCR reads with MiXCR, giving one entry per CDR3 protein. The table has about 400,000 distinct CDR3 sequences, around a sixth seen once. Time point meaning: newly diagnosed GD, antithyroid drugs for less than 3 months. Construction of the TCR library relied on RNA isolated from PBMCs. The sequencing used peripheral blood mononuclear cells (PBMCs), collected at new diagnosis, from a patient treated with antithyroid drugs. These receptors all stem from a female donor with Graves disease.

This clonotype was seen many times. The chain employs TRBV7-9 and TRBJ2-1, with 7 bases matching TRBD1. The CDR3 sequence is 11 residues long. Looked up from germline, CDR1 is SEHNR and CDR2 is FQNEAQ (reference sequence). The ends lost 6 bases at V and 14 bases at J; junction bases unmatched: 7. CDR3 sequence: CASRKGQAEFF. CDR3 coding DNA: TGTGCCAGCAGAAAAGGACAGGCGGAGTTCTTC.

In this sample, this clonotype turned up many times. The V and J genes are TRBV5-1 and TRBJ2-3; 7 nucleotides align to TRBD1. In germline, CDR1 is SGHRS, CDR2 YFSETQ. After removal of 4 bases from V and 3 bases from J, the junction contained 5 bases not matched to a gene. The CDR3 has 14 amino acids. The CDR3 sequence is CASSKTQGTDTQYF. The CDR3 DNA follows: TGCGCCAGCAGCAAAACACAGGGGACAGATACGCAGTATTTT.

The chain recombines TRBV29-1 with TRBJ1-2; D might be TRBD1 (6 bases). From germline, CDR1 is SQVTM and CDR2 ANQGSEA. Trimming removed 0 bases at V and 7 bases at J, with 9 bases between. The CDR3 length is 12 residues. In DNA, the CDR3 is TGCAGCGTTGAAGAACAGGGACGTGGCTACACCTTC. This codes for CSVEEQGRGYTF. The full variable domain, with the rest looked up from reference TRBV29-1 and TRBJ1-2, is SAVISQKPSRDICQRGTSLTIQCQVDSQVTMMFWYRQQPGQSLTLIATANQGSEATYESGFVIDKFPISRPNLTFSTLTVSNMSPEDSSIYLCSVEEQGRGYTFGSGTRLTVV.

This clonotype was detected ten times or more. The chain links TRBV29-1 to TRBJ1-5; no clear D. CDR1 is SQVTM and CDR2 is ANQGSEA in the germline V gene. V was pared by 4 bases and J by 0 bases, with 19 bases between. The CDR3 contains 17 residues. CDR3: CSVATSGSTDSNQPQHF. The CDR3 region has the DNA TGCAGCGTTGCCACATCGGGTTCCACAGATAGCAATCAGCCCCAGCATTTT.

The chain is built from TRBV2 and TRBJ1-1, with unresolved D. CDR1 SNHLY and CDR2 FYNNEI come from the germline V gene. The CDR3 loop spans 13 amino acids. V was pared by 3 bases and J by 6 bases, with 11 bases between. The CDR3 sequence is CASSEGVLAEAFF. The CDR3 DNA follows: TGTGCCAGCAGTGAGGGTGTTTTAGCTGAAGCTTTCTTT.

This clonotype was seen repeatedly, ten times or more. The chain recombines TRBV6-5 with TRBJ2-7, with D perhaps matching TRBD2 (5 bases). This CDR3 region has 15 residues. Germline-derived CDR1 and CDR2 are MNHEY and SVGAGI. Trimming left V 4 bases short and J 0 bases short, with 13 bases between. The CDR3 nucleotides are TGTGCCAGCAGTTCGTCGGGAACCCTCTCCTACGAGCAGTACTTC. It yields the protein CASSSSGTLSYEQYF.

The V call is TRBV7-9, the J call TRBJ2-7, with 12 bases fitting TRBD2. The CDR3 consists of 14 residues. Germline V gene lookup returns CDR1 SEHNR and CDR2 FQNEAQ (reference sequence). The CDR3 sequence: CAAGTSGRTYEQYF. The CDR3, as DNA: TGTGCAGCTGGAACTAGCGGGAGGACGTACGAGCAGTACTTC.

The gene calls are TRBV10-2 and TRBJ1-4, with 11 bases that match TRBD1. The J segment lost 0 bases and the V segment lost 3 bases, leaving 3 bases of the junction unmatched. The CDR3 runs 17 residues. CDR1 is WSHSY, CDR2 SAAADI, per germline. CDR3 amino acids: CASSDPGQGATNEKLFF. As DNA, the CDR3 is TGCGCCAGCAGTGATCCGGGACAGGGGGCAACTAATGAAAAACTGTTTTTT.

This clonotype has at least ten counts. The chain links TRBV12-3 or TRBV12-4 to TRBJ2-3; 8 bases agree with TRBD2. The CDR3 totals 16 residues. Trimming took 1 base from V and 3 from J; bases not matched to a gene: 6. The CDR3 nucleotides are TGTGCCAGCAGTTTAGGGAGCGGGAGCGGGACAGATACGCAGTATTTT. Amino acids: CASSLGSGSGTDTQYF.

This clonotype showed up many times. CDR3 sequence (DNA): TGTGCCAGCAGTTACGGGTCTAGCGGGAGGGCCATAGAGTCCTACAATGAGCAGTTCTTC. It specifies CASSYGSSGRAIESYNEQFF. The chain couples TRBV6-5 to TRBJ2-1, with TRBD2 identical over 12 bases. This CDR3 is 20 amino acids long. Germline CDR1 reads MNHEY; CDR2 reads SVGAGI. V shed 2 bases and J 1 base; nucleotides not matched to a gene: 12.

About this clonotype itself: A single base is all that separates this from a far larger clone, so a read error is likely. The rearrangement links TRBV7-3 to TRBJ2-3; TRBD1 is a possible D gene (5 bases). Germline lookup yields CDR1 SGHTA and CDR2 FQGTGA. V lost 2 bases, J lost 4 bases, and 13 bases lay in between. The CDR3 length is 15 residues. The CDR3 nucleotides are TGTGCCAGCAGCTTAGGGGCAGGGTGGTCAGATACGCAGTATTTT. This sequence encodes CASSLGAGWSDTQYF.

This clonotype has ten or more counts. The chain combines TRBV5-1 with TRBJ2-1, with 7 bases that match TRBD2. The CDR3 is 16 residues long. With 0 bases clipped from V and 2 bases from J, the junction kept 5 bases outside the gene matches. Germline lookup yields CDR1 SGHRS and CDR2 YFSETQ. The CDR3: CASSLVWGGAYNEQFF. CDR3 bases: TGCGCCAGCAGCTTGGTTTGGGGGGGGGCCTACAATGAGCAGTTCTTC.

In this sample, this clonotype turned up a few times. The chain carries TRBV4-1 and TRBJ2-3; 9 nucleotides line up with TRBD2. Germline V gene lookup returns CDR1 MGHRA and CDR2 YSYEKL. The CDR3 consists of 17 residues. Trimming removed 0 bases from V and 1 base from J; junction bases left unmatched: 5. The CDR3 is CASSQEVRTSGTDTQYF. Written as DNA, the CDR3 is TGCGCCAGCAGCCAAGAAGTGAGGACTAGCGGCACAGATACGCAGTATTTT.

This clonotype has ten or more counts. The chain recombines TRBV12-3 or TRBV12-4 with TRBJ1-4; unclear D gene. The V and J ends lost 3 bases and 10 bases respectively, with 30 bases between them. The CDR3 is made up of 19 amino acids. CDR3 nucleotide sequence: TGTGCCAGCAGTTTCTCCGTCATACGCGGACGGACGCCTGACGGAAAACTGTTTTTT. This codes for CASSFSVIRGRTPDGKLFF.

The sample holds many counts of this clonotype. The rearrangement joins TRBV2 to TRBJ2-3, with 9 bases that match TRBD1. The CDR3 has 15 residues. CDR1 and CDR2 (germline): SNHLY, FYNNEI. V shed 6 bases and J 1 base; nucleotides not matched to a gene: 5. CDR3 DNA sequence: TGTGCCAGCAGCTTGGACAGGGGAGGCACAGATACGCAGTATTTT. It translates to CASSLDRGGTDTQYF.

At least ten counts were recorded for this clonotype. V and J are TRBV9 and TRBJ1-1; unclear D gene. Per germline, CDR1 SGDLS and CDR2 YYNGEE. This CDR3 spans 13 amino acids. V was shortened by 4 bases and J by 2 bases, with 9 bases between the two germline ends. For the CDR3, the DNA is TGTGCCAGCAGCCCCGGGCCTAACACTGAAGCTTTCTTT. Encoded protein: CASSPGPNTEAFF.

This clonotype was seen repeatedly, ten times or more. The chain recombines TRBV14 with TRBJ1-2; TRBD1 aligns across 9 bases. Per germline, CDR1 SGHDN and CDR2 FVKESK. V was pared by 2 bases and J by 4 bases, with 8 bases of the junction left unmatched. The CDR3 covers 16 residues. The CDR3, as DNA: TGTGCCAGCAGCCAATCATGGGGACAGGGAACCTATGGCTACACCTTC. It translates to CASSQSWGQGTYGYTF.

The table lists this clonotype with many counts. This chain joins TRBV6-1 and TRBJ1-4; 7 nucleotides agree with TRBD1. V shed 5 bases, J shed 5 bases, and the junction held 11 bases outside the gene matches. The length of the CDR3 is 16 residues. CDR1 is MNHNS, CDR2 SASEGT, per germline. The CDR3 spells CASSIPPRTGNEKLFF. DNA for the CDR3: TGTGCCAGCAGTATTCCCCCGCGGACAGGCAATGAAAAACTGTTTTTT.

This clonotype was counted a few times. J is TRBJ2-7 and V is TRBV7-9, with D possibly TRBD1 on 6 matching bases. Germline assignment: CDR1 SEHNR and CDR2 FQNEAQ (reference sequence). V gave up 1 base and J gave up 9 bases, with 31 bases separating them. The CDR3 has 19 amino acids. Here the CDR3 reads CASSLDSKRIGTSNIGQYF. For the CDR3, the DNA is TGTGCCAGCAGCTTAGATTCTAAACGGATAGGGACATCTAATATCGGGCAGTACTTC.

This clonotype was seen ten or more times. In DNA, the CDR3 is TGTGCCAGCAGTTTATCGACAGGGGGAAGTGAAAAACTGTTTTTT. Translating it yields CASSLSTGGSEKLFF. The J gene is TRBJ1-4, the V gene TRBV27; 9 nucleotides line up with TRBD1. Trimming took 0 bases from V and 7 from J; bases not matched to a gene: 3. The CDR3 contains 15 residues. Germline values: CDR1 MNHEY, CDR2 SMNVEV (reference sequence).

This clonotype was counted at least ten times. The chain links TRBV12-3 or TRBV12-4 to TRBJ1-4; D possibly corresponds to TRBD1 (6 bases). This CDR3 has 13 residues. V lost 6 bases to trimming and J lost 10 bases, with 15 bases between them. CDR3 residues: CASSGLDSGKLFF. CDR3 DNA sequence: TGTGCCAGCAGCGGCCTGGACAGCGGAAAACTGTTTTTT.

The rearrangement joins TRBV6-1 to TRBJ2-7; D might be TRBD1 (7 bases). The germline gives CDR1 MNHNS, CDR2 SASEGT. This CDR3 has 17 amino acids. V lost 8 bases, J lost 4 bases, and 27 bases lay in between. In DNA form, the CDR3 reads TGTGCCAGCTCACCCTCCACGGCGGGACAGACTAAATACGAGCAGTACTTC. This sequence encodes CASSPSTAGQTKYEQYF.

The genes are TRBV6-9 and TRBJ1-1, with 10 bases matching TRBD1. Germline trimming cut 3 bases from V and 4 bases from J; bases unmatched to any gene: 5. Germline CDR1 and CDR2: MNHGY and SVAAGI. This CDR3 is 15 amino acids long. The CDR3 sequence: CASSYRQGASTEAFF. Here the CDR3 DNA reads TGTGCCAGCAGTTACCGACAGGGGGCAAGCACTGAAGCTTTCTTT.

As to this clonotype: A much larger clone differs by one base, so this may be a read error. This chain uses TRBV13 with TRBJ2-7, with 7 bases aligning to TRBD2. The CDR3 has 15 residues. Trimming at V came to 2 bases and at J to 5 bases, leaving 9 bases not matched to a gene. Germline V gene sequence: CDR1 PRHDT, CDR2 FYEKMQ (reference sequence). The CDR3 DNA follows: TGTGCCAGCAGCTTATCTCCAGCGGGAAACCACGAGCAGTACTTC. This gives the protein CASSLSPAGNHEQYF. Looking up the rest from reference TRBV13 and TRBJ2-7 gives the full variable domain: AAGVIQSPRHLIKEKRETATLKCYPIPRHDTVYWYQQGPGQDPQFLISFYEKMQSDKGSIPDRFSAQQFSDYHSELNMSSLELGDSALYFCASSLSPAGNHEQYFGPGTRLTVT.